Each of the 13 T cell receptor beta chains below was sequenced from the same sample in a study of blood T cell repertoires in COVID-19. The protocol was immunoSEQ multiplex PCR, while the TCRdb copy is restricted to in-frame clones and leaves out a portion. This sample has about 280,000 clones, with 90% found just once. The sample was PBMCs or T cells enriched from blood (not recorded which). These TCRs come from a woman aged 18-29 years with acute COVID-19.

The table lists this clone with a count of one. The genes are TRBV5-5 and TRBJ2-7, with 8 bases matching TRBD1. This CDR3 is 16 amino acids long. CDR1 is SGHKS, CDR2 YYEKEE, per germline (reference sequence). V trimming: 1 base; J trimming: 0 bases; junction bases outside the gene matches: 6. The CDR3, as DNA: TGTGCCAGCAGCTTGTATTCAGGGGGCTCCTCCTACGAGCAGTACTTC. It specifies CASSLYSGGSSYEQYF. Filled out from reference TRBV5-5 and TRBJ2-7, the complete variable domain reads DAGVTQSPTHLIKTRGQQVTLRCSPISGHKSVSWYQQVLGQGPQFIFQYYEKEERGRGNFPDRFSARQFPNYSSELNVNALLLGDSALYLCASSLYSGGSSYEQYFGPGTRLTVT.

The chain joins TRBV5-1 to TRBJ2-5, with 7 bases fitting TRBD1. Germline V gives CDR1 SGHRS, CDR2 YFSETQ. The CDR3 has 15 amino acids. V gave up 0 bases and J gave up 1 base; unmatched junction bases: 3. CDR3 in amino acids: CASSLVGQTQETQYF. In nucleotides, the CDR3 is TGCGCCAGCAGCTTGGTGGGACAGACCCAAGAGACCCAGTACTTC. The entire variable domain, with the rest obtained from reference TRBV5-1 and TRBJ2-5, is as follows: KAGVTQTPRYLIKTRGQQVTLSCSPISGHRSVSWYQQTPGQGLQFLFEYFSETQRNKGNFPGRFSGRQFSNSRSEMNVSTLELGDSALYLCASSLVGQTQETQYFGPGTRLLVL.

The V call is TRBV28, the J call TRBJ2-1, with 8 bases lining up with TRBD1. J lost 5 bases, V lost 5 bases, and 5 bases had no gene match. Per the germline V gene, CDR1 is MDHEN and CDR2 is SYDVKM. This CDR3 has 14 amino acids. The CDR3 loop reads CASSLQGGNNEQFF. Written as DNA, the CDR3 is TGTGCCAGCAGTCTACAGGGGGGAAACAATGAGCAGTTCTTC.

The rearrangement uses TRBV3-1 (or the pseudogene TRBV3-2) and TRBJ1-4; tentatively, D is TRBD1 (5 bases). The CDR3 has 14 residues. With 4 bases removed from V and 3 bases from J, the gap between germline ends came to 9 bases. The germline V gene has CDR1 LGHDT and CDR2 YNNKEL (reference sequence). For the CDR3, the DNA is TGTGCCAGCAGCCGAGCGGGGCCTAATGAAAAACTGTTTTTT. The encoded protein is CASSRAGPNEKLFF.

Only one count was recorded for this clone. The gene calls are TRBV19 and TRBJ2-7, with 10 bases identical to TRBD2. The CDR3 totals 13 residues. Germline CDR1 reads LNHDA; CDR2 reads SQIVND (reference sequence). J was trimmed by 4 bases and V by 7 bases; bases with no gene match: 4. The CDR3 DNA sequence: TGTGCCAGTACCCCTAGCGGGAGTTACGAGCAGTACTTC. It yields the protein CASTPSGSYEQYF.

In this sample, this clone turned up once. The V call is TRBV2, the J call TRBJ2-2; 10 bases match TRBD1. This CDR3 is built from 16 residues. Looked up from germline, CDR1 is SNHLY and CDR2 is FYNNEI. V gave up 3 bases and J gave up 0 bases; unmatched junction bases: 1. DNA of the CDR3: TGTGCCAGCAGTGACGGACAGGGGGCGAACACCGGGGAGCTGTTTTTT. Translated: CASSDGQGANTGELFF.

V gene TRBV7-7 combines with J gene TRBJ2-1; maybe TRBD2 (5 bases). In germline, CDR1 is SSHAT, CDR2 FNYEAQ (reference sequence). V was pared by 5 bases and J by 6 bases, with 11 bases between. The CDR3 totals 13 residues. This CDR3 is CASSRLGGNEQFF. The CDR3 nucleotides read TGTGCCAGCAGCCGGCTAGGAGGCAATGAGCAGTTCTTC.

The rearrangement links TRBV5-5 to TRBJ1-2; 10 bases match TRBD1. The CDR3 runs 15 residues. J was trimmed by 5 bases and V by 3 bases; bases with no gene match: 7. Germline CDR1 is SGHKS and CDR2 is YYEKEE (reference sequence). The CDR3 DNA reads TGTGCCAGCAGCTCCCCGACAGGGGGCGCTTATGGCTACACCTTC. Translating gives CASSSPTGGAYGYTF.

The chain joins TRBV29-1 to TRBJ1-2; 10 positions agree with TRBD1. The CDR3 covers 16 residues. The ends lost 0 bases at V and 4 bases at J; junction bases unmatched: 8. In germline, CDR1 is SQVTM, CDR2 ANQGSEA. CDR3 nucleotide sequence: TGCAGCGTTGAAGATCCCAAGCGACAGGGGGCCTATGGCTACACCTTC. Translated: CSVEDPKRQGAYGYTF. The variable domain in full, completed from reference TRBV29-1 and TRBJ1-2, reads SAVISQKPSRDICQRGTSLTIQCQVDSQVTMMFWYRQQPGQSLTLIATANQGSEATYESGFVIDKFPISRPNLTFSTLTVSNMSPEDSSIYLCSVEDPKRQGAYGYTFGSGTRLTVV.

In nucleotides, the CDR3 is TGTGCCAGCAGTCAACGGGAGGGCCCCGGGGAGCTGTTTTTT. This translates into CASSQREGPGELFF. This chain uses TRBV2 with TRBJ2-2; 8 bases agree with TRBD2. V gave up 5 bases and J gave up 6 bases; unmatched junction bases: 5. The V gene's germline CDR1 is SNHLY and CDR2 FYNNEI. The CDR3 loop spans 14 amino acids.

The V and J genes are TRBV7-2 and TRBJ2-1, with D maybe TRBD2 (5 bases). Germline loops: CDR1 SGHTA, CDR2 FQGNSA. V shed 6 bases and J shed 2 bases, with 17 bases lying between them. The CDR3 runs to 16 residues. The CDR3 sequence: CASRHSSTTAYNEQFF. The CDR3 DNA follows: TGTGCCAGCAGACACTCTAGCACTACTGCCTACAATGAGCAGTTCTTC.

The chain combines TRBV27 with TRBJ2-4; 8 bases align to TRBD1. The V and J ends lost 1 base and 3 bases, in that order; junction bases with no gene match: 8. Germline V CDR1 and CDR2: MNHEY, SMNVEV (reference sequence). This CDR3 comprises 17 residues. The chain's CDR3 is CASSLLGQGAGKNIQYF. CDR3 DNA: TGTGCCAGCAGTTTATTAGGGCAGGGGGCTGGCAAAAACATTCAGTACTTC.

This sequence joins TRBV28 and TRBJ2-5; 11 nucleotides line up with TRBD2. Germline trimming cut 2 bases from V and 6 bases from J; bases unmatched to any gene: 11. There are 17 residues in the CDR3. In germline, CDR1 is MDHEN, CDR2 SYDVKM. The CDR3 loop is CASSLAAGLAGMKTQYF. CDR3 bases: TGTGCCAGCAGTTTAGCGGCTGGACTAGCGGGTATGAAGACCCAGTACTTC.